Detailed here is one T cell receptor (beta chain). The method was immunoSEQ multiplex PCR; TCRdb's version includes in-frame clones alone and lacks a portion of them. The profile covers 220,000 or so clones, with more than 70% appearing a single time and roughly 2% taken by the ten largest. Clinical history reported by participants formed the basis on which cohorts were assigned. CDR1 is SGHNT, CDR2 YYREEE, per germline (reference sequence). Trimming pared 0 bases from V and 4 bases from J, leaving 4 bases between. CDR3 size: 12 residues. The data belong to a study of blood T cell repertoires in COVID-19.

The clonotype comes from a woman between 45 and 60 years old who had recovered from COVID-19. The genes are TRBV5-4 and TRBJ1-2; no reliable D call. Specimen: PBMCs or T cells enriched from blood (not recorded which). The CDR3: CASSLDSYGYTF. The CDR3 DNA reads as TGTGCCAGCAGCTTGGACAGCTATGGCTACACCTTC.